The clone carrying this T cell receptor (beta chain) was seen just once. The germline gene is not matched at one end of the junction; a read error may be the cause. Participant-given clinical history determined each cohort assignment. In the authors' workflow: Researchers report that nucleated cell counts were estimated from reference gene primer amplification. Assay used: immunoSEQ multiplex PCR; TCRdb lists only in-frame clones, some missing. The V and J calls and clone size are taken from that table; D and trimming were inferred from the DNA. The table includes approximately 180,000 clones, 75% to 85% detected once. The data originate from a study of blood T cell repertoires in COVID-19. The wider study: The analysed material was cDNA or gDNA that came from T cells, B-cell-depleted T cells, or PBMCs.

Germline V gives CDR1 GTSNPN, CDR2 SVGIG (reference sequence). The CDR3 runs 15 residues. The chain joins TRBV30 to TRBJ2-5; 11 nucleotides agree with TRBD2. Specimen: PBMCs or T cells enriched from blood (not recorded which). The TCR originated in a woman aged 50 to 60 with acute COVID-19. CDR3 nucleotide sequence: TGTGCCTGGACCCCCCCGGTGCTAGCGGGGGGCCCCCTGAACTTC. This encodes CAWTPPVLAGGPLNF.